Listed below are T cell receptor beta chains from one sample, sequenced in a study of vaccination and CD4 T cells after COVID-19. TCRdb fed the PCR reads into MiXCR, producing one record per CDR3 protein. The profile covers approximately 25,000 distinct CDR3 sequences, with around three fifths appearing a single time and 7% to 10% taken by the ten largest. Antigens for these TCRs are unknown. Sequenced: CD4+ T cells from blood, cultured in vitro. These receptor sequences come from a human donor who had recovered from COVID-19. Both conserved end residues are part of each CDR3. A D gene is named only where the DNA matches it firmly. Size is omitted from some rows. Given values are once, few, many or a class for expanded clones.

v_call	d_call	clone_size	j_call	cdr3_nt	cdr3_aa
TRBV20-1	.	.	TRBJ1-6	TGCAGTGCTGGAGGCCGGGACCATTCACCCCTCCACTTT	CSAGGRDHSPLHF
TRBV6-1	TRBD1	.	TRBJ1-6	TGTGCCAGCGGGCGGGGACAGTACAATTCACCCCTCCACTTT	CASGRGQYNSPLHF
TRBV7-2	.	.	TRBJ1-2	TGTGCCAGCACTCAGGTCTACTATGGCTACACCTTC	CASTQVYYGYTF
TRBV27	.	few	TRBJ2-3	TGTGCCAGCAGTCCGGGGGCGGGGTTGACGGGGTCAGATACGCAGTATTTT	CASSPGAGLTGSDTQYF
TRBV6-2/TRBV6-3	.	few	TRBJ1-1	TGTGCCAGCAGTTATCCGAGGACGGTCAACACTGAAGCTTTCTTT	CASSYPRTVNTEAFF
TRBV7-2	TRBD2	.	TRBJ2-7	TGTGCCTTAAGTCGGACTAGCGGTGGCGAGCAGTACTTC	CALSRTSGGEQYF
TRBV28	.	.	TRBJ1-5	TGTGCCAGCACTATACAGGGAATTCAGCCCCAGCATTTT	CASTIQGIQPQHF
TRBV7-2	.	.	TRBJ1-5	TGTGCCAGCAGCTTAATAGCAGGGAGTAATCAGCCCCAGCATTTT	CASSLIAGSNQPQHF
TRBV6-2/TRBV6-3	TRBD1	.	TRBJ1-5	TGTGCCAGCAGTTACCCGAAGGGACAGGGCTTGAAGCCCCAGCATTTT	CASSYPKGQGLKPQHF
TRBV7-3	.	once	TRBJ1-2	TGTGCCAGCAGCCCAGAACCAGGGTTTAATGGCTACACCTTC	CASSPEPGFNGYTF
TRBV6-4	.	.	TRBJ2-1	TGTGCCAGCGCCAACGGTACAGCTCACTACAATGAGCAGTTCTTC	CASANGTAHYNEQFF
TRBV7-9	.	few	TRBJ2-3	TGTGCCAGCAGTCAGGGGACAGATACGCAGTATTTT	CASSQGTDTQYF
TRBV5-4	TRBD1	.	TRBJ2-7	TGTGCCAGCAGCTTGGTAGCAGGGGGCTACGAGCAGTACTTC	CASSLVAGGYEQYF
TRBV28	.	.	TRBJ1-6	TGTGCCAGCAGTTTGGGGGCCAGAATTCTTAATTCACCCCTCCACTTT	CASSLGARILNSPLHF
TRBV6-5	TRBD1	.	TRBJ1-6	TGTGCCAGCAGTTACAAGGGACAGACAATAAATTCACCCCTCCACTTT	CASSYKGQTINSPLHF
TRBV14	.	.	TRBJ1-2	TGTGCCAGCAGCCAGGATAACAGCGATTATACCTATGGCTACACCTTC	CASSQDNSDYTYGYTF
TRBV7-2	TRBD1	.	TRBJ1-5	TGTGCCAGCAGCTTAGACGACAGGGGGGAGAATCAGCCCCAGCATTTT	CASSLDDRGENQPQHF
TRBV7-3	.	.	TRBJ1-3	TGTGCCAGGGGGATATTGTGTTCTGGAAACACCATATATTTT	CARGILCSGNTIYF
TRBV11-2	.	.	TRBJ1-2	TGTGCCAGCAGCAGCAGGGCCTATGGCTACACCTTC	CASSSRAYGYTF
TRBV2	.	few	TRBJ1-1	TGTGCCAGCAGTGAAAGGATGAACACTGAAGCTTTCTTT	CASSERMNTEAFF
TRBV6-4	.	.	TRBJ1-3	TGTGCCAGCAGTGACTCGAGCGGAACCTCTGGAAACACCATATATTTT	CASSDSSGTSGNTIYF
TRBV28	TRBD1	.	TRBJ1-1	TGTGCCAGCAGTTTAGGCAGACAGGGGACTGAAGCTTTCTTT	CASSLGRQGTEAFF
TRBV7-9	.	.	TRBJ2-5	TGTGCCAGCAGCACGTCCGATGTCCAAGAGACCCAGTACTTC	CASSTSDVQETQYF
TRBV15	.	.	TRBJ2-7	TGTGCCACCAGCAGAGAATACGGGACGCTATTAGAGCAGTACTTC	CATSREYGTLLEQYF
TRBV6-1	TRBD2	.	TRBJ2-2	TGTGCCAGCAGCCACGGGGGACTAGCGGGAGTCACCGGGGAGCTGTTTTTT	CASSHGGLAGVTGELFF
TRBV7-9	TRBD1	.	TRBJ1-1	TGTGCCAGCAGCCTGGGGACAGCGATTATGAACACTGAAGCTTTCTTT	CASSLGTAIMNTEAFF
TRBV5-6	.	.	TRBJ1-2	TGTGCCAGCAGCCCCGGGACACTCGTCTATGGCTACACCTTC	CASSPGTLVYGYTF
TRBV19	TRBD1	.	TRBJ1-5	TGTGCCAGTAGTATTGGGACAGGGATTGGCAATCAGCCCCAGCATTTT	CASSIGTGIGNQPQHF
TRBV7-2	TRBD2	.	TRBJ2-5	TGTGCCAGCAGCACCGGGACTAGCGGGAGAAGATTGGGAAAGACCCAGTACTTC	CASSTGTSGRRLGKTQYF
TRBV6-5	.	.	TRBJ2-2	TGTGCCAGCAGTTACTCGTTGAAGGGGGAGGAGCTGTTTTTT	CASSYSLKGEELFF
TRBV19	.	.	TRBJ1-1	TGTGCCAGTAGTTTCCTCCAGGGGCGAGGGAACACTGAAGCTTTCTTT	CASSFLQGRGNTEAFF
TRBV11-3	.	.	TRBJ1-1	TGTGCCAGCAGCCTGCAGGAGAACACTGAAGCTTTCTTT	CASSLQENTEAFF
TRBV6-1	.	.	TRBJ2-2	TGTGCCAGCAGCCCCGTCAACACCGGGGAGCTGTTTTTT	CASSPVNTGELFF
TRBV6-2/TRBV6-3	.	.	TRBJ2-7	TGCGCCGGGCCGGGACGCTTCTACGAGCAGTACTTC	CAGPGRFYEQYF
TRBV20-1	TRBD2	.	TRBJ2-1	TGCAGTGCTAGAGTGGACGGACTAGCGGGACCGAATGAGCAGTTCTTC	CSARVDGLAGPNEQFF
TRBV6-1	TRBD1	.	TRBJ1-3	TGTGCCAGCAGGAAACCTCCGGGACAGGGGGGAAACACCATATATTTT	CASRKPPGQGGNTIYF
TRBV6-2/TRBV6-3	TRBD1	.	TRBJ1-5	TGTGCCAGCAGTCTCAGGGGGCTAGTCAATCAGCCCCAGCATTTT	CASSLRGLVNQPQHF
TRBV21-1	.	.	TRBJ1-2	TGTGCCAGCACCGACCGGGCCACCGATCAGGCTAACTATGGCTACACCTTC	CASTDRATDQANYGYTF
TRBV7-2	.	.	TRBJ1-6	TGTGCCAGCAGCTACCGCGGGAGCTCCTATAATTCACCCCTCCACTTT	CASSYRGSSYNSPLHF
TRBV23-1	TRBD1	few	TRBJ1-2	TGCGCCAGCAGTCAGACCGGGACAGACAACTATGGCTACACCTTC	CASSQTGTDNYGYTF
TRBV6-2/TRBV6-3	.	.	TRBJ1-6	TGTGCCAGCAGTTACTTGGAGGCCCTCCACTTT	CASSYLEALHF